A selection of T cell receptor beta chains follows, all from one sample in a study of T cell changes during pregnancy in multiple sclerosis. Libraries were prepared by immunoSEQ multiplex PCR; TCRdb keeps only in-frame clonotypes and omits some of them. Here the sample spans under 40,000 clones, roughly 93% being singletons. Sample: CD8+ T cells from peripheral blood mononuclear cells, taken in the third trimester of pregnancy. Receptors originate from a female donor with multiple sclerosis, enrolled in a pregnancy study. Each CDR3 is given with its conserved first and last residue. A D gene is named only where the DNA matches it firmly. Only part of the rows carry a size: once, few, many, or a class if the clone is expanded.

>once|NA|TRBV9|TRBJ1-2
TGTGCCAGCTCTTCAGGGAACTATGGCTACACCTTC
CASSSGNYGYTF
>NA|TRBD1|TRBV5-6|TRBJ1-1
TGTGCCAGCAGCTTTGGGACAGGGGGATCTGAAGCTTTCTTT
CASSFGTGGSEAFF
>NA|NA|TRBV9|TRBJ1-1
TGTGCCAGCAGCGTAGTAGGCGGGGGACCTGGACACGAAGCTTTCTTT
CASSVVGGGPGHEAFF
>NA|NA|TRBV7-9|TRBJ1-1
TGTGCCAGCTCCCAGGGCGGCACTGAAGCTTTCTTT
CASSQGGTEAFF
>NA|TRBD1|TRBV7-9|TRBJ1-4
TGTGCCAGCAGCTTAGATATGGGACAGGAAAAACTGTTTTTT
CASSLDMGQEKLFF
>once|TRBD1|TRBV19|TRBJ2-7
TGTGCCAGTAGCCCCGGGGACAGGGGGATCTTGGACGAGCAGTACTTC
CASSPGDRGILDEQYF
>NA|TRBD2|TRBV6-5|TRBJ2-4
TGTGCCAGCAGCCTGCGGGGGAGTACCAAAAACATTCAGTACTTC
CASSLRGSTKNIQYF
>NA|NA|TRBV15|TRBJ1-1
TGTGCCACCAGCGCTAATAGCATGGACACTGAAGCTTTCTTT
CATSANSMDTEAFF
>NA|NA|TRBV7-9|TRBJ1-3
TGTGCCAGCAGCTTCCAGGAAAATGTAAACACCATATATTTT
CASSFQENVNTIYF
>NA|NA|TRBV15|TRBJ1-5
TGTGCCACCAGCAGAGGACAGTATAGCAATCAGCCCCAGCATTTT
CATSRGQYSNQPQHF
>NA|TRBD2|TRBV6-4|TRBJ2-1
TGTGCCAGCAGTGAGGGGCTAGCGGGGTCTGGGCAGTTCTTC
CASSEGLAGSGQFF
>NA|NA|TRBV27|TRBJ2-3
TGTGCCAGCAGGATAGGGGGAGGCACAGATACGCAGTATTTT
CASRIGGGTDTQYF
>few|TRBD1|TRBV28|TRBJ2-7
TGTGCCAGCAGTTTTAGTTCCCCAGGGGGCTACGAGCAGTACTTC
CASSFSSPGGYEQYF
>NA|NA|TRBV2|TRBJ1-1
TGTGCCAGCAGTGCGGGGAATCTGAACACTGAAGCTTTCTTT
CASSAGNLNTEAFF
>NA|TRBD2|TRBV2|TRBJ2-1
TGTGCCAGCAGTGGCGGACTAGCGGTATCCTACAATGAGCAGTTCTTC
CASSGGLAVSYNEQFF
>NA|NA|TRBV4-2|TRBJ1-5
TGTGCCAGCAGCCAAGATCTCACAGGGCAGCCCCAGCATTTT
CASSQDLTGQPQHF
>NA|TRBD1|TRBV9|TRBJ1-2
TGTGCCAGCAACCAAGACAGGGATTCTCCTAACTATGGCTACACCTTC
CASNQDRDSPNYGYTF
>NA|NA|TRBV6-5|TRBJ1-2
TGTGCCAGCAGTTACGGGGCCCCCTATGGCTACACCTTC
CASSYGAPYGYTF